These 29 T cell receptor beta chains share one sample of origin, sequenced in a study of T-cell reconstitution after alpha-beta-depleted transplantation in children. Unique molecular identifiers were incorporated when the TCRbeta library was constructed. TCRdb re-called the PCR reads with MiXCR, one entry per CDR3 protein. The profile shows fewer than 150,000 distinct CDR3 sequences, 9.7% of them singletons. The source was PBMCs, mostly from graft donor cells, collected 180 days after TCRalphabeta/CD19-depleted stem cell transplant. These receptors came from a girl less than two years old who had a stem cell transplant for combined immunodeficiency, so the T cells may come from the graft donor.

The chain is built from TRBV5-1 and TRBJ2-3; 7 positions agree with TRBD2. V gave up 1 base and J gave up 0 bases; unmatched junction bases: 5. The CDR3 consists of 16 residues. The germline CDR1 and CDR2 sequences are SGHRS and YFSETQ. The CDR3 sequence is CASSLSGKKSTDTQYF. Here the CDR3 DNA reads TGCGCCAGCAGCTTGAGCGGGAAAAAAAGCACAGATACGCAGTATTTT.

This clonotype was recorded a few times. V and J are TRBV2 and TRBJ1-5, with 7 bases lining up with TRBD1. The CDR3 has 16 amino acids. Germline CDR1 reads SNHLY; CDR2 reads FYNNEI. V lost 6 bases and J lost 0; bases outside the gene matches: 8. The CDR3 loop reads CASRGQRKHSNQPQHF. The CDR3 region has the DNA TGTGCCAGCAGGGGACAGCGAAAACATAGCAATCAGCCCCAGCATTTT.

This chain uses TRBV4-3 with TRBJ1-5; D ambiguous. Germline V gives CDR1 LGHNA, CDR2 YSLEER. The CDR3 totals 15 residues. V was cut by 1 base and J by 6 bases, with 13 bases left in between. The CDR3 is CASSQVVGGIQPQHF. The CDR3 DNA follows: TGCGCCAGCAGCCAAGTTGTAGGAGGGATTCAGCCCCAGCATTTT.

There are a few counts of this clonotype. The CDR3 DNA is TGCGCCAGCAGCGGCCTTAAGGGGGGCACCGGGGAGCTGTTTTTT. This sequence encodes CASSGLKGGTGELFF. The chain recombines TRBV5-1 with TRBJ2-2; D might be TRBD1 or TRBD2, each matching 6 bases. CDR1 is SGHRS and CDR2 is YFSETQ in the germline V gene. This CDR3 is built from 15 residues. V dropped 4 bases and J dropped 4 bases, with 14 bases sitting between them.

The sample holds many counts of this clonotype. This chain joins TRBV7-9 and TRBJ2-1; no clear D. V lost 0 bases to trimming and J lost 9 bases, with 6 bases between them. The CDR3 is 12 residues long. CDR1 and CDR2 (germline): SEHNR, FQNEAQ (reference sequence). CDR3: CASSLASGEQFF. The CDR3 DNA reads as TGTGCCAGCAGCTTAGCCTCGGGTGAGCAGTTCTTC.

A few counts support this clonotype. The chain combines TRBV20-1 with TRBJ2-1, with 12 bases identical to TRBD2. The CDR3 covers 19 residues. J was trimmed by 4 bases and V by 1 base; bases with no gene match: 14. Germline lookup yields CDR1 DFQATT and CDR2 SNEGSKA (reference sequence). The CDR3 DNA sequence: TGCAGTGCTAGAGGGGGACAGGATCTAGCGGGGGGGCCTTACAATGAGCAGTTCTTC. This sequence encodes CSARGGQDLAGGPYNEQFF.

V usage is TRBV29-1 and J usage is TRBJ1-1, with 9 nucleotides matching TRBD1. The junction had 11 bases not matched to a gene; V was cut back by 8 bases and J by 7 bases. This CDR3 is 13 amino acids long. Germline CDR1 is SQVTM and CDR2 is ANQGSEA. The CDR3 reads CSSHRDRVGEAFF. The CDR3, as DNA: TGCAGCTCTCACCGGGACAGGGTTGGTGAAGCTTTCTTT.

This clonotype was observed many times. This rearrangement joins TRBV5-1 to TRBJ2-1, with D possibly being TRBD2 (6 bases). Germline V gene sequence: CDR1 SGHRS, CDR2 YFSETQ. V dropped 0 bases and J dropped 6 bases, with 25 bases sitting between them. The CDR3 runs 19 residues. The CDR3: CASSLVTGDVDSFGNEQFF. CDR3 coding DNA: TGCGCCAGCAGCTTGGTGACGGGAGACGTTGATTCATTTGGCAATGAGCAGTTCTTC.

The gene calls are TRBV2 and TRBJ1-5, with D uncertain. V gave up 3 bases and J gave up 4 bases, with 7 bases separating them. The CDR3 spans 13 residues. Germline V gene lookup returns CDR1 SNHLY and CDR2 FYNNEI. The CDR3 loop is CASSDLWNQPQHF. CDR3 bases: TGTGCCAGCAGTGATCTGTGGAATCAGCCCCAGCATTTT.

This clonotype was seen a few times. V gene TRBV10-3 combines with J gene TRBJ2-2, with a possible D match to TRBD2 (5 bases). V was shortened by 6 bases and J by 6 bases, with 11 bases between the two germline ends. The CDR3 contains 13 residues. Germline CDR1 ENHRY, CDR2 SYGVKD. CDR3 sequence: CAIREMRAGELFF. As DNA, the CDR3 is TGTGCCATCAGAGAGATGAGGGCCGGGGAGCTGTTTTTT.

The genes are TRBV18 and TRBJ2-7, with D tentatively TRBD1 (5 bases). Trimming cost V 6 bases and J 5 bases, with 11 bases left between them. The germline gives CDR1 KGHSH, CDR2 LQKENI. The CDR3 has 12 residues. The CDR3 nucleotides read TGTGCCAGCTCCAAACCAGGGCACGAGCAGTACTTC. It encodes CASSKPGHEQYF.

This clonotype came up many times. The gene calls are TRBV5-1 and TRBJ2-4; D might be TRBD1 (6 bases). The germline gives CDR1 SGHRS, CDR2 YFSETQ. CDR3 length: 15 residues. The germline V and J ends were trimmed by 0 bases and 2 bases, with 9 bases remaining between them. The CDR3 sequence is CASSLGGGPKNIQYF. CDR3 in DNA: TGCGCCAGCAGCTTGGGAGGGGGTCCCAAAAACATTCAGTACTTC.

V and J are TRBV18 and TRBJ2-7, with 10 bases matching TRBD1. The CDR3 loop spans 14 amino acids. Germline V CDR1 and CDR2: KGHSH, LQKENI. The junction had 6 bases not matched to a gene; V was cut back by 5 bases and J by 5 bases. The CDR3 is CASSRTGGSHEQYF. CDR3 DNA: TGTGCCAGCTCAAGGACAGGGGGAAGCCACGAGCAGTACTTC. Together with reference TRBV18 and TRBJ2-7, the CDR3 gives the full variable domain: NAGVMQNPRHLVRRRGQEARLRCSPMKGHSHVYWYRQLPEEGLKFMVYLQKENIIDESGMPKERFSAEFPKEGPSILRIQQVVRGDSAAYFCASSRTGGSHEQYFGPGTRLTVT.

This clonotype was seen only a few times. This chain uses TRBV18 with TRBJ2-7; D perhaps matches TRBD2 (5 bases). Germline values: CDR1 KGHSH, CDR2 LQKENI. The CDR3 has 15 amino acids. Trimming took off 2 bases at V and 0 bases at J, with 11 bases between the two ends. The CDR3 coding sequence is TGTGCCAGCTCACCATTTCCGGGGAGCTCCTACGAGCAGTACTTC. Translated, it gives CASSPFPGSSYEQYF.

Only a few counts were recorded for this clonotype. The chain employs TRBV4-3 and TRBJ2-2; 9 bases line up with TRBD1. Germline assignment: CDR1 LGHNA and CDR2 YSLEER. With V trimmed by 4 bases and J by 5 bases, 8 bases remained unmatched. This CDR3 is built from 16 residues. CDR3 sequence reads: CASSLSQGAWTGELFF. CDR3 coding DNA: TGCGCCAGCAGCCTCTCACAGGGGGCATGGACCGGGGAGCTGTTTTTT.

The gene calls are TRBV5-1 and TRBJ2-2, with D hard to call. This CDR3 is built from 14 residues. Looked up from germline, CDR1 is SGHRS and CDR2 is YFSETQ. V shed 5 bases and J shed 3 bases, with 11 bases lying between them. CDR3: CASRGDWDTGELFF. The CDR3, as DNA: TGCGCCAGCAGGGGCGATTGGGACACCGGGGAGCTGTTTTTT. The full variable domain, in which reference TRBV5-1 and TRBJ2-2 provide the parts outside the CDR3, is KAGVTQTPRYLIKTRGQQVTLSCSPISGHRSVSWYQQTPGQGLQFLFEYFSETQRNKGNFPGRFSGRQFSNSRSEMNVSTLELGDSALYLCASRGDWDTGELFFGEGSRLTVL.

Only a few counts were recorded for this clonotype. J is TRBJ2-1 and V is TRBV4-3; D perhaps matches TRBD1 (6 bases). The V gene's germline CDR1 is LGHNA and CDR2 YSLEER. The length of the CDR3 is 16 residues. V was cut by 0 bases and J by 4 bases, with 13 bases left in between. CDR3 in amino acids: CASSQEGRGYYNEQFF. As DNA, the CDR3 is TGCGCCAGCAGCCAAGAAGGCAGGGGCTATTACAATGAGCAGTTCTTC.

The CDR3 reads CAISVGPQSSTDTQYF. The DNA for the CDR3 is TGTGCCATCAGTGTCGGCCCACAATCTAGCACAGATACGCAGTATTTT. The J gene is TRBJ2-3, the V gene TRBV10-3, with D unclear. V lost 4 bases and J lost 0, with 14 bases in between. Germline CDR1 and CDR2: ENHRY and SYGVKD. This CDR3 is 16 amino acids long.

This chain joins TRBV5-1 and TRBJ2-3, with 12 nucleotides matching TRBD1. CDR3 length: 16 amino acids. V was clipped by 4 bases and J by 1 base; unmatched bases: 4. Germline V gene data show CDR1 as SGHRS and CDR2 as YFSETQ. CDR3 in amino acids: CASSPGTGGGTDTQYF. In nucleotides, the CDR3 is TGCGCCAGCAGCCCCGGGACAGGGGGCGGCACAGATACGCAGTATTTT.

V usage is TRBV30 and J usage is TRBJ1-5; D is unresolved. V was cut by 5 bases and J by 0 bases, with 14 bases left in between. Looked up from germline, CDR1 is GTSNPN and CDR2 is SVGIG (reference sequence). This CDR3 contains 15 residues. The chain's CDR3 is CAWHTDRYSNQPQHF. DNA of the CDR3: TGTGCCTGGCATACCGACCGGTATAGCAATCAGCCCCAGCATTTT.

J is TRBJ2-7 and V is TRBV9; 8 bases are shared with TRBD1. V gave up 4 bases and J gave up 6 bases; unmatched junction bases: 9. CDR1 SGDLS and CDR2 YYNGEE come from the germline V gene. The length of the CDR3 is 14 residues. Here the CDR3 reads CASSPLDRACEQYF. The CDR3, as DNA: TGTGCCAGCAGCCCCCTGGACAGGGCCTGCGAGCAGTACTTC. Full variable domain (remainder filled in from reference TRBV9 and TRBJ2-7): DSGVTQTPKHLITATGQRVTLRCSPRSGDLSVYWYQQSLDQGLQFLIQYYNGEERAKGNILERFSAQQFPDLHSELNLSSLELGDSALYFCASSPLDRACEQYFGPGTRLTVT.

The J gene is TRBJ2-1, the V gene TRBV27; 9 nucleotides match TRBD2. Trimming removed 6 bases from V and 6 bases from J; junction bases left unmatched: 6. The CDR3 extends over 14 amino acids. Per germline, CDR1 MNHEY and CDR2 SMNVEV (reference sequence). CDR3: CASSATSGINEQFF. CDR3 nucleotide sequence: TGTGCCAGCAGCGCGACTAGCGGAATCAATGAGCAGTTCTTC.

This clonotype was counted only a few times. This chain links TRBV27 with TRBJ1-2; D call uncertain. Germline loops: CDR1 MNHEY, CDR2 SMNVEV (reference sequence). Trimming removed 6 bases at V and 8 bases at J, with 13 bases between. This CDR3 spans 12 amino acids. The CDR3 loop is CASRRFGGGYTF. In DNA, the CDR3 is TGTGCCAGCAGAAGGTTTGGAGGGGGCTACACCTTC.

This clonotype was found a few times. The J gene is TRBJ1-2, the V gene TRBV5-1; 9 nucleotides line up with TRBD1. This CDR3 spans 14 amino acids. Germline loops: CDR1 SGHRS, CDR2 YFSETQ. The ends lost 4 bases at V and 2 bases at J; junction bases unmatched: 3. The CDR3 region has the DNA TGCGCCAGCAGCGCCGGACAGGGGAACTATGGCTACACCTTC. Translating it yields CASSAGQGNYGYTF.

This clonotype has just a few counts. The CDR3: CASSILAGGSGELFF. The DNA for the CDR3 is TGTGCCAGCAGCATACTAGCGGGGGGGTCCGGGGAGCTGTTTTTT. The V and J genes are TRBV12-3 or TRBV12-4 and TRBJ2-2, with 13 nucleotides matching TRBD2. Trimming cost V 6 bases and J 6 bases; bases outside gene matches: 4. The CDR3 sequence is 15 residues long.

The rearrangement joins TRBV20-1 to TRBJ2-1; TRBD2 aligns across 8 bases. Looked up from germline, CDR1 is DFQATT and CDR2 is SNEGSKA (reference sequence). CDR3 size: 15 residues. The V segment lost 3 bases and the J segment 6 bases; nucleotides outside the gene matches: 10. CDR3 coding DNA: TGCAGTGCTAGGTCCGGAGCGGGAGAGGGCAATGAGCAGTTCTTC. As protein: CSARSGAGEGNEQFF.

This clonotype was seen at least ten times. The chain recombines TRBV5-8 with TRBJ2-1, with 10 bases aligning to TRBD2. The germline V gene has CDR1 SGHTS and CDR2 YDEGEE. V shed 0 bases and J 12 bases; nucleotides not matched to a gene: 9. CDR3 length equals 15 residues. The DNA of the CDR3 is TGTGCCAGCAGCTTGGTCAAAACTAGCGGGGTACCGCAGTTCTTC. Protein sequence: CASSLVKTSGVPQFF.

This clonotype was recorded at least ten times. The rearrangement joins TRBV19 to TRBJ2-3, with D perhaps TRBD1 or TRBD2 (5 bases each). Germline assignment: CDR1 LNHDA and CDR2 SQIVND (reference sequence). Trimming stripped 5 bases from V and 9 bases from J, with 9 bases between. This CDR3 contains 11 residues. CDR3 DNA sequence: TGTGCCAGTAGTTCCGGGACCACGCAGTATTTT. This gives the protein CASSSGTTQYF.

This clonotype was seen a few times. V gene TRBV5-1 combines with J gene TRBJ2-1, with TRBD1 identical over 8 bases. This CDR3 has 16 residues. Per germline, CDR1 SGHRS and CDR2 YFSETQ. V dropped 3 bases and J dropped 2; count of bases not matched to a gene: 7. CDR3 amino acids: CASSSRDRGPYNEQFF. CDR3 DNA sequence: TGCGCCAGCAGCTCGAGAGACAGGGGACCCTACAATGAGCAGTTCTTC.